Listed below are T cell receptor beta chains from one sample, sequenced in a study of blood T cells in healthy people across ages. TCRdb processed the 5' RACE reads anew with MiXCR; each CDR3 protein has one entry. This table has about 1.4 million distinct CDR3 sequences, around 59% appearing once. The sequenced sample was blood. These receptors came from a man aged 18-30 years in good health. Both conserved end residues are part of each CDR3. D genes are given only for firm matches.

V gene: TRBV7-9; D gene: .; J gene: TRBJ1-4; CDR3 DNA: TGTGCCAGCAGTCACCTTAGTTCGGGGAGAACTAATGAAAAACTGTTTTTT; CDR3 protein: CASSHLSSGRTNEKLFF
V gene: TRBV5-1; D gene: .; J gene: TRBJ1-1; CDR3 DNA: TGCGCCAGCAGCTGGGTAACGGGCAATGAAGCTTTCTTT; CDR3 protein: CASSWVTGNEAFF
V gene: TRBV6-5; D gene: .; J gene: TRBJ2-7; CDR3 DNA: TGTGCCAGCAGTTACGTGGCAGGGGGGTTCAACGAGCAGTACTTC; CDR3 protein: CASSYVAGGFNEQYF
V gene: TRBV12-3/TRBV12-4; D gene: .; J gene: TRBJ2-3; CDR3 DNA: TGTGCCAGTCGGTGGCAGGGGCAGGGAACAGATACGCAGTATTTT; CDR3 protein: CASRWQGQGTDTQYF
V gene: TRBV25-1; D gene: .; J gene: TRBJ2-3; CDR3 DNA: TGTGCCAGCAGAGGGGATATTGGCACAGATACGCAGTATTTT; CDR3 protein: CASRGDIGTDTQYF
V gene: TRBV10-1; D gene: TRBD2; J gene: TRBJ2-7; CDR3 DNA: TGCGCCAGCAGAGAGGGACTAGCAGTAGGCTACGAGCAGTACTTC; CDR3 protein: CASREGLAVGYEQYF
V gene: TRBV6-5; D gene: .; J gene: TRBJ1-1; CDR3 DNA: TGTGCCAGCACCACAAAAAGAAAGGCTGAAGCTTTCTTT; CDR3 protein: CASTTKRKAEAFF
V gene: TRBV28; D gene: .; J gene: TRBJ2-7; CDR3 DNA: TGTGCCAGCAGCGGGGAGACATCCTACGAGCAGTACTTC; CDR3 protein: CASSGETSYEQYF
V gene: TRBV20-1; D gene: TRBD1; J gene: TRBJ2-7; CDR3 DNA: TGCAGTGCTAGATCCCCAGGACAGGCCAACTCCTACGAGCAGTACTTC; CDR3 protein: CSARSPGQANSYEQYF
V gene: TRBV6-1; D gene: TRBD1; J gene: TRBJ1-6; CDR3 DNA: TGTGCCAGCAGTGAAACAGGGGGAGATAATTCACCCCTCCACTTT; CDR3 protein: CASSETGGDNSPLHF
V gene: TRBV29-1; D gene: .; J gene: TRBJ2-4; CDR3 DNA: TGCAGCGTTGACGGAGATGGACCTAGCTCCTACGAGCGGTACTTC; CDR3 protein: CSVDGDGPSSYERYF
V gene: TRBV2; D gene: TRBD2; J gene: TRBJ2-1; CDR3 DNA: TGTGCCAGCAGGCGGGTAGCGGGGGGGCTCAATGAGCAGTTCTTC; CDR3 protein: CASRRVAGGLNEQFF
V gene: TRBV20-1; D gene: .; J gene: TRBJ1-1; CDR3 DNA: TGCAGTGCCCCGGACGGGATGAACACTGGAGCTTTCTTT; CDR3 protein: CSAPDGMNTGAFF
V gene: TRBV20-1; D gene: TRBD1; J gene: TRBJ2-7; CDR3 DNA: TGCAGTGCCAATCAGGGGGCGATAACCTACGAGCAGTACTTC; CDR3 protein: CSANQGAITYEQYF
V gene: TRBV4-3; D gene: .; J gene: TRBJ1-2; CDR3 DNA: TGCGCCAGCAGCCAAGAAGAAGGTACTTATGCGGGGGACTATGGCTACACCTTC; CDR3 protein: CASSQEEGTYAGDYGYTF